Listed below are T cell receptor beta chains from one sample, sequenced in a study of blood T cell repertoires in COVID-19. The method was immunoSEQ multiplex PCR; TCRdb's version includes in-frame clones alone and lacks a portion of them. The table has 300,000 to 350,000 clones, roughly 90% seen once. Sequenced: PBMCs or T cells enriched from blood (not recorded which). The receptors were sampled from a woman aged 18 to 35 with acute COVID-19. Both conserved end residues are trimmed from each CDR3.

TRBJ1-6 TRBV28 ASIDSNNSPLH
TRBJ2-1 TRBV28 ASSGGQGFYNEQF
TRBJ1-1 TRBV7-9 ASSLDSFNTEAF
TRBJ2-1 TRBV6-2/TRBV6-3 ASSYLAGFSYNEQF
TRBJ2-1 TRBV11-2 ASSLEFMSSGRRQREQF
TRBJ2-7 TRBV4-1 ASSQGGLADLSYEQY
TRBJ1-3 TRBV5-1 ASSRGGTGMRSGNTIY
TRBJ2-3 TRBV28 ASSLGLAGTDTQY
TRBJ2-1 TRBV15 ATSRPPQGAGDEQF
TRBJ1-3 TRBV21-1 ASSTTGGNYRNTIY
TRBJ1-1 TRBV2 ASRYGGVNTEAF
TRBJ1-5 TRBV19 ASSTQETATSNQPQH
TRBJ1-2 TRBV28 ASSFQDSYGYT
TRBJ1-1 TRBV12-3/TRBV12-4 ASESGVNTEAF
TRBJ2-3 TRBV19 ASTPSGFSADTQY
TRBJ1-3 TRBV5-5 ASSPSTGTGNTIY
TRBJ2-1 TRBV30 AWSLGYGDWSSYNEQF
TRBJ1-2 TRBV7-2 ASSFAAGASYGYT
TRBJ2-2 TRBV10-2 ASRGTGGRTGELF
TRBJ2-1 TRBV24-1 ATSDLSVSYNEQF
TRBJ1-2 TRBV7-2 ASSSGQFYGYT
TRBJ1-6 TRBV11-2 ASSLDRALGGNSPLH
TRBJ1-1 TRBV3-1/TRBV3-2 ASSRDTVNTEAF
TRBJ1-2 TRBV5-1 ASMIGQGAYGYT
TRBJ1-3 TRBV7-2 ASSFTTGVSSGNTIY
TRBJ2-1 TRBV5-6 ASSWTSGRGDEQF
TRBJ1-3 TRBV7-6 ASSLTDGGGNTIY
TRBJ1-4 TRBV6-5 ASTGGRNEKLF
TRBJ2-7 TRBV25-1 ASSARDRSSYEQY
TRBJ1-1 TRBV27 ASSLSPGQLMNTEAF
TRBJ2-5 TRBV9 ASSVDGRGETQY
TRBJ2-3 TRBV9 ASSPRRTSGKDTQY
TRBJ1-2 TRBV6-6 ASSYGHEYGYT
TRBJ1-5 TRBV28 ASTREEAGNQPQH
TRBJ1-2 TRBV29-1 SVEDDFVRDRVDGYT
TRBJ1-2 TRBV5-1 ASNRDRGNYGYT
TRBJ2-1 TRBV10-1 ASSESVSSASEQF
TRBJ1-1 TRBV2 ASSEYRLGGDTEAF
TRBJ1-5 TRBV15 ATGSGSNQPQH
TRBJ1-2 TRBV12-3/TRBV12-4 ASSSPQGGYT
TRBJ2-1 TRBV29-1 SVSPHRGYNEQF
TRBJ1-1 TRBV7-3 ASSYLENTEAF